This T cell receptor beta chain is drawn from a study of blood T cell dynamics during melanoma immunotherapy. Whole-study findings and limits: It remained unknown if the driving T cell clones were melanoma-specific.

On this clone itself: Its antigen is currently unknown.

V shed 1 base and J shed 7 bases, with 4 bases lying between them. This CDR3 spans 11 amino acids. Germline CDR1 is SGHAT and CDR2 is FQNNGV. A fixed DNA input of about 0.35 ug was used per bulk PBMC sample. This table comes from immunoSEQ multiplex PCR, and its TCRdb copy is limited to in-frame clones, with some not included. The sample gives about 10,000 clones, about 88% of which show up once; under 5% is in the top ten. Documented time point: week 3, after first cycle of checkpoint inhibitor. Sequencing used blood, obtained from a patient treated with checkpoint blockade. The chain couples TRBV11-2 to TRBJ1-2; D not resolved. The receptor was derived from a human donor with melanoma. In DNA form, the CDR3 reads TGTGCCAGCAGCTTAGGGGTTGGCTACACCTTC. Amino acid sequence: CASSLGVGYTF.